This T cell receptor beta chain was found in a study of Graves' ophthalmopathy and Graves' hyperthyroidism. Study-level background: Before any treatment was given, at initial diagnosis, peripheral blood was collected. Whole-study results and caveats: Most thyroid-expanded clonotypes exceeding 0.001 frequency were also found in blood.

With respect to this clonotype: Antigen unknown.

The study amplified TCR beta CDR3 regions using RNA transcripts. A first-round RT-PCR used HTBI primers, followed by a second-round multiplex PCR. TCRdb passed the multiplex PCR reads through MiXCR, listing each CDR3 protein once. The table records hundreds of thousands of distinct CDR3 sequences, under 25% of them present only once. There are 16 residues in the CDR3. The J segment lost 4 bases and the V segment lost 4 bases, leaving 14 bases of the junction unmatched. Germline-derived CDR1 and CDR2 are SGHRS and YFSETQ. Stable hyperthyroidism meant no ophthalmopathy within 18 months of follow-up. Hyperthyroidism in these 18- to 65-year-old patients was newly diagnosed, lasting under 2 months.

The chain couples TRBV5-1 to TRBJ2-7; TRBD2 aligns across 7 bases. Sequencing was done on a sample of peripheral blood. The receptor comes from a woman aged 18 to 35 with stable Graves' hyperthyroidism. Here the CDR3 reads CASSPHTTSDDYEQYF. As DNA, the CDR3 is TGCGCCAGCAGCCCCCACACAACTAGCGACGATTACGAGCAGTACTTC.